This is a list of T cell receptor beta chains from one sample in a study of blood T cell repertoires in COVID-19. The data were produced by immunoSEQ multiplex PCR, yet TCRdb's version contains in-frame clones alone and is incomplete. The table has 26,000 or so clones, about 92% seen once; the top ten hold approximately 2.9%. The sequencing input was peripheral blood. The receptors were sampled from a human donor in a cohort sampled during active COVID-19. CDR3s include the opening cysteine and the closing phenylalanine or tryptophan. Rows give clone size only sometimes, using once, few, many, or a class for an expanded clone.

V,size,J,CDR3
TRBV12-5,NA,TRBJ2-1,CASGLTSQQFF
TRBV6-1,NA,TRBJ2-3,CASSDHLSGGGRDTQYF
TRBV15,NA,TRBJ2-1,CATSRGRQEWFNEQFF
TRBV5-5,NA,TRBJ1-1,CASSYNRGRNTEAFF
TRBV5-1,NA,TRBJ2-1,CASSRRGTGGVSSYNEQFF
TRBV5-1,NA,TRBJ2-3,CASSWRTSGSTDTQYF
TRBV2,NA,TRBJ2-5,CASSLKETQYF
TRBV24-1,NA,TRBJ2-4,CATSDWTSGKNIQYF
TRBV9,NA,TRBJ1-3,CASSGTGGWENTIYF
TRBV3-1/TRBV3-2,NA,TRBJ1-2,CASSGQGVNYGYTF
TRBV6-1,NA,TRBJ1-2,CASSEALGQGGGYTF
TRBV2,NA,TRBJ2-5,CASRGDQETQYF
TRBV5-6,NA,TRBJ2-5,CASSRPAGGGETQYF
TRBV27,NA,TRBJ2-1,CASSLVAGGYNEQFF
TRBV9,NA,TRBJ1-2,CASSPSGGNYGYTF
TRBV5-4,NA,TRBJ2-5,CASGGNQETQYF
TRBV5-4,NA,TRBJ1-1,CASSFSTSEAFF
TRBV15,NA,TRBJ1-4,CATSWTGANEKLFF
TRBV7-9,NA,TRBJ1-2,CASSLADPGVYGYTF
TRBV18,NA,TRBJ1-3,CASSPTGQAGNTIYF
TRBV10-3,NA,TRBJ2-7,CAIRGGQGLFYEQYF
TRBV4-2,NA,TRBJ2-3,CASSQDEGLESTQYF
TRBV6-5,NA,TRBJ1-4,CASSLGLDREKLFF
TRBV5-1,NA,TRBJ2-7,CASSLQGQVSYEQYF
TRBV4-1,once,TRBJ1-2,CASSQGGGAHPYGYTF
TRBV5-6,NA,TRBJ1-1,CASSFGTAHYGGTEAFF
TRBV9,NA,TRBJ2-7,CASSVGGTGWQYF
TRBV6-5,NA,TRBJ1-5,CASSKGQVNQPQHF
TRBV6-5,NA,TRBJ2-5,CASISGQGFSETQYF
TRBV5-1,NA,TRBJ2-3,CASSSRPWQVSTDTQYF
TRBV7-9,NA,TRBJ2-5,CASTSVQETQYF
TRBV7-2,NA,TRBJ2-5,CASSLGGQETQYF
TRBV5-8,NA,TRBJ1-6,CASMDRRHNSPLHF
TRBV3-1/TRBV3-2,NA,TRBJ1-2,CASSQDLRTASHTF
TRBV5-4,NA,TRBJ2-7,CASSLGGDNYEQYF
TRBV2,NA,TRBJ1-5,CASSTQTVNQPQHF
TRBV18,few,TRBJ1-2,CASSSPGQGRGYTF
TRBV12-5,NA,TRBJ1-2,CASGAGQGYGYTF
TRBV6-5,NA,TRBJ2-7,CASRRDLGPSWGYF
TRBV19,NA,TRBJ1-6,CASRTGIGNSPLHF
TRBV27,NA,TRBJ1-5,CASSRQVLSNQPQHF
TRBV9,NA,TRBJ2-5,CASSVDAGGETQYF
TRBV19,NA,TRBJ2-5,CASSIMEGTQYF
TRBV27,NA,TRBJ1-5,CASRTLGTGGSNQPQHF
TRBV7-2,NA,TRBJ2-1,CASSYLPAGRLYNEQFF
TRBV7-2,NA,TRBJ2-3,CASSLLWASLSTDTQYF
TRBV7-2,NA,TRBJ1-5,CASRQGTVNQPQHF
TRBV18,NA,TRBJ1-6,CASWFGQFNSPLHF
TRBV18,once,TRBJ2-6,CARERERTPPLVGANVLTF
TRBV5-1,NA,TRBJ2-1,CASVSGGGNEQFF
TRBV5-1,NA,TRBJ1-3,CASSLAGGVGGNTIYF
TRBV4-2,NA,TRBJ2-5,CASSQSAGETQYF
TRBV6-4,NA,TRBJ2-1,CASSVAQGAYNEQFF
TRBV19,once,TRBJ1-1,CASSRTGTGGRGNTEAFF
TRBV6-6,NA,TRBJ1-4,CASLAPGEKLFF
TRBV19,NA,TRBJ1-1,CASSSMTGVNTEAFF